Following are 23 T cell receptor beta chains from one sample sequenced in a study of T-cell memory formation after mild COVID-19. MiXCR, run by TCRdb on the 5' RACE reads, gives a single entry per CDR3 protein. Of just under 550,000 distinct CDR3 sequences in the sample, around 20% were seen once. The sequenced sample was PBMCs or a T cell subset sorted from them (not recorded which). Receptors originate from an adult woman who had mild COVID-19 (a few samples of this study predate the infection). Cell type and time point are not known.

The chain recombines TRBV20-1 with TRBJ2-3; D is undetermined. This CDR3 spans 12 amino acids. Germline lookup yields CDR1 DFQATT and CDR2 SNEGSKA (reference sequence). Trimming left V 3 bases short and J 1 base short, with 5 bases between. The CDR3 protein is CSASGGTDTQYF. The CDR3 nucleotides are TGCAGTGCTAGCGGAGGCACAGATACGCAGTATTTT.

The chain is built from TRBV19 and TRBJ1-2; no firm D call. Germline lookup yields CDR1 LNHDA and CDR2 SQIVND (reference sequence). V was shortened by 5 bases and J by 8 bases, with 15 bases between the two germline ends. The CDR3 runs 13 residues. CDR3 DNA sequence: TGTGCCAGTAGTTTTTACATTTCGGGCGGCTACACCTTC. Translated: CASSFYISGGYTF.

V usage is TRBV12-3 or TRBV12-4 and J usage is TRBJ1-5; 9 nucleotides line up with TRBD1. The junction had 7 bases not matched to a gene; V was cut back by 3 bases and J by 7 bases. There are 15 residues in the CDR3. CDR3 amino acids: CASSFEQGARQPQHF. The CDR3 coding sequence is TGTGCCAGCAGTTTTGAACAGGGGGCAAGGCAGCCCCAGCATTTT.

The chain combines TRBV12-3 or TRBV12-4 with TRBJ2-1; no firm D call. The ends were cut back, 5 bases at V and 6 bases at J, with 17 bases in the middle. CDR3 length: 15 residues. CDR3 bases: TGTGCCAGCAGTCTTAGGAGCCTATCCGGCAATGAGCAGTTCTTC. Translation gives CASSLRSLSGNEQFF.

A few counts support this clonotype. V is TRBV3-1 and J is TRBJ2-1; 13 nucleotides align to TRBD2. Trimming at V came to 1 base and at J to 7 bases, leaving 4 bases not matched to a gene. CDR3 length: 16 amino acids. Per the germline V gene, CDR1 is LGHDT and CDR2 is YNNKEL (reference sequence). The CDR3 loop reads CASSQGTSGSWNEQFF. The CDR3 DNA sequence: TGTGCCAGCAGCCAAGGGACTAGCGGGAGTTGGAATGAGCAGTTCTTC.

CDR3 sequence (DNA): TGTGCCAGCATCTCGGGGGGGGAATGGAACACTGAAGCTTTCTTT. Amino acid sequence: CASISGGEWNTEAFF. The chain uses TRBV12-3 or TRBV12-4 and TRBJ1-1; tentative D call: TRBD1 (5 bases). The V and J ends lost 7 bases and 1 base respectively, with 16 bases between them. CDR3 length: 15 amino acids.

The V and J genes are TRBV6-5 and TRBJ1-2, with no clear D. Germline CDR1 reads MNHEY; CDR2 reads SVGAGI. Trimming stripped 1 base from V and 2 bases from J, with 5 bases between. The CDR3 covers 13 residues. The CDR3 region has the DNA TGTGCCAGCAGTTACTTTGGAAACTATGGCTACACCTTC. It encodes CASSYFGNYGYTF.

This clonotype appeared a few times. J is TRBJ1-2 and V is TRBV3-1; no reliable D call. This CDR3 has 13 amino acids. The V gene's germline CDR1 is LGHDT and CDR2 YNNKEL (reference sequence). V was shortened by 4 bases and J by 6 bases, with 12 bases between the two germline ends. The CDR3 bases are TGTGCCAGCAGCCCCTATTCGAGGAATGGCTACACCTTC. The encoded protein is CASSPYSRNGYTF.

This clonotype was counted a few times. In DNA, the CDR3 is TGCGCCAGCAGCTTGGCCATGAATCCGGGACAGGGACCCTACAATGAGCAGTTCTTC. Its translation is CASSLAMNPGQGPYNEQFF. V gene TRBV5-1 combines with J gene TRBJ2-1, with 9 bases that match TRBD1. The CDR3 extends over 19 amino acids. The trim removed 0 bases at V and 2 bases at J, leaving 12 bases unmatched. Germline V gives CDR1 SGHRS, CDR2 YFSETQ.

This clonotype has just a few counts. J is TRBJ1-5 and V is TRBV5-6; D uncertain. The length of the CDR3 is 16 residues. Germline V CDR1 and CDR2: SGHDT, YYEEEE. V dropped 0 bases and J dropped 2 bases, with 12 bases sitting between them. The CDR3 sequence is CASSLAGGSGNQPQHF. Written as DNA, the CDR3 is TGTGCCAGCAGCTTGGCCGGTGGGAGTGGCAATCAGCCCCAGCATTTT.

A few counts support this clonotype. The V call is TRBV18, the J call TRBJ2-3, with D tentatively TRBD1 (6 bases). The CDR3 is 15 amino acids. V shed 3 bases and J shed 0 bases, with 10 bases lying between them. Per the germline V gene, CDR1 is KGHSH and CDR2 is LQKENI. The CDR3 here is CASSPRDISTDTQYF. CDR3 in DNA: TGTGCCAGCTCACCCAGGGACATCAGCACAGATACGCAGTATTTT. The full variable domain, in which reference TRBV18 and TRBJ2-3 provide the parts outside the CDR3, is NAGVMQNPRHLVRRRGQEARLRCSPMKGHSHVYWYRQLPEEGLKFMVYLQKENIIDESGMPKERFSAEFPKEGPSILRIQQVVRGDSAAYFCASSPRDISTDTQYFGPGTRLTVL.

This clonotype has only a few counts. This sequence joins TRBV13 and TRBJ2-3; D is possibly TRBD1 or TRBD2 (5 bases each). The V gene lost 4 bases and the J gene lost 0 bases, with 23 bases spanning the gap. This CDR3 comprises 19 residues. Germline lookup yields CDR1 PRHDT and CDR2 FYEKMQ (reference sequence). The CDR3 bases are TGTGCCAGCAGCTACCCGTCCCGGGACCGCTCGGATAGCACAGATACGCAGTATTTT. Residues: CASSYPSRDRSDSTDTQYF.

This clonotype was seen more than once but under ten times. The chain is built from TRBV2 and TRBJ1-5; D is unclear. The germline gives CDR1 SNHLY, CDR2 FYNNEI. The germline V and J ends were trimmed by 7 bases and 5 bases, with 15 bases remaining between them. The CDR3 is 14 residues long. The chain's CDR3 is CASTGVGIDQPQHF. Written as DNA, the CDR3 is TGTGCCAGCACCGGAGTGGGAATTGATCAGCCCCAGCATTTT.

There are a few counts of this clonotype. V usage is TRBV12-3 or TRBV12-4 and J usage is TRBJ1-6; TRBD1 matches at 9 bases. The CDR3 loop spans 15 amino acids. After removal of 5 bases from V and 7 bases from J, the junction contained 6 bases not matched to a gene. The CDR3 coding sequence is TGTGCCAGCAGTCGATCCACAGGGGGCAATTCACCCCTCCACTTT. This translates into CASSRSTGGNSPLHF.

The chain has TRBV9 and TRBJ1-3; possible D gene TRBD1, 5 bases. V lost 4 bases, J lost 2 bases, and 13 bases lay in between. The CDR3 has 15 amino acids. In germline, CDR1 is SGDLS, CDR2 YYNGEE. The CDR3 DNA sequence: TGTGCCAGCAGCACTTCACAGGAGGCTGGAAACACCATATATTTT. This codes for CASSTSQEAGNTIYF. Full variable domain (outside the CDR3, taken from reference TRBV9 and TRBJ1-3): DSGVTQTPKHLITATGQRVTLRCSPRSGDLSVYWYQQSLDQGLQFLIQYYNGEERAKGNILERFSAQQFPDLHSELNLSSLELGDSALYFCASSTSQEAGNTIYFGEGSWLTVV.

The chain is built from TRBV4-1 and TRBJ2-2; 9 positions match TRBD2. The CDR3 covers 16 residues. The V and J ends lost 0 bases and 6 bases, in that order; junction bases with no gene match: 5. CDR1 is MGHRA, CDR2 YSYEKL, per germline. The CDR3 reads CASSQDRGLASGELFF. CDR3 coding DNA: TGCGCCAGCAGCCAAGATCGGGGACTAGCCTCCGGGGAGCTGTTTTTT.

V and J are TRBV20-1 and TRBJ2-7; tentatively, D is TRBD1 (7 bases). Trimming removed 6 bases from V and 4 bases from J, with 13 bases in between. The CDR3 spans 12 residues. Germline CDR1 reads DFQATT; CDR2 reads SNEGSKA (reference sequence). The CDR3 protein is CSAEGAGYEQYF. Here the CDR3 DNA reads TGCAGTGCGGAGGGGGCAGGGTACGAGCAGTACTTC.

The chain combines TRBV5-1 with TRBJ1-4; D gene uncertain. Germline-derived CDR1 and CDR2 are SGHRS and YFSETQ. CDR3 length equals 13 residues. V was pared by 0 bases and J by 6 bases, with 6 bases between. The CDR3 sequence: CASSLDVDEKLFF. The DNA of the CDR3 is TGCGCCAGCAGCTTGGATGTCGATGAAAAACTGTTTTTT. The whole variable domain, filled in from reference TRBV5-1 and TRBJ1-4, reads KAGVTQTPRYLIKTRGQQVTLSCSPISGHRSVSWYQQTPGQGLQFLFEYFSETQRNKGNFPGRFSGRQFSNSRSEMNVSTLELGDSALYLCASSLDVDEKLFFGSGTQLSVL.

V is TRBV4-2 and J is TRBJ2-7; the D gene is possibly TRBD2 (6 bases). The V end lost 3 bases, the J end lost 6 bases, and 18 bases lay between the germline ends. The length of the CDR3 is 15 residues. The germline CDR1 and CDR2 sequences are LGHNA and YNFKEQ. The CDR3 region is CASSQRELARGEQYF. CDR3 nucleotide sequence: TGTGCCAGCAGCCAGAGGGAGCTAGCGAGGGGCGAGCAGTACTTC.

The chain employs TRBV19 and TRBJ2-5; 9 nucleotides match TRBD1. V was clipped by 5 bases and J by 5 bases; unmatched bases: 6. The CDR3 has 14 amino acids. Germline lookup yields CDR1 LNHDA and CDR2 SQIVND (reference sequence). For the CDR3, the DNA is TGTGCCAGTAGTCCTGGACAGGGGTGGGAGACCCAGTACTTC. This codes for CASSPGQGWETQYF.

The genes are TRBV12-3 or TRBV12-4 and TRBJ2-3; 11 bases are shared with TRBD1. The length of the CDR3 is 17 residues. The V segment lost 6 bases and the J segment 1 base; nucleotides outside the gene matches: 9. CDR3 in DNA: TGTGCCAGCAGCCTCCGGGACAGGGGGTTGGGCACAGATACGCAGTATTTT. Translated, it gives CASSLRDRGLGTDTQYF.

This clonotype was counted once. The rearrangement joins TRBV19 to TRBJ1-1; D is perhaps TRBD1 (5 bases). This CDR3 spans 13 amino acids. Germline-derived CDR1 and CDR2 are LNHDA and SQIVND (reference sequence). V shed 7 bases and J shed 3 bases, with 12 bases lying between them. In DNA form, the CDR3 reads TGTGCCAGTAAGTCGGAGGGGTACACTGAAGCTTTCTTT. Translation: CASKSEGYTEAFF.

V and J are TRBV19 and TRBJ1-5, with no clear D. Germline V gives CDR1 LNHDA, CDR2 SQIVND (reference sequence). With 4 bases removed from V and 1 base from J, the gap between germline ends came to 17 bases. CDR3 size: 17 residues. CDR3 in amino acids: CASSTNSRTASNQPQHF. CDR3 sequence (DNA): TGTGCCAGTAGTACCAACAGCCGGACGGCAAGCAATCAGCCCCAGCATTTT.